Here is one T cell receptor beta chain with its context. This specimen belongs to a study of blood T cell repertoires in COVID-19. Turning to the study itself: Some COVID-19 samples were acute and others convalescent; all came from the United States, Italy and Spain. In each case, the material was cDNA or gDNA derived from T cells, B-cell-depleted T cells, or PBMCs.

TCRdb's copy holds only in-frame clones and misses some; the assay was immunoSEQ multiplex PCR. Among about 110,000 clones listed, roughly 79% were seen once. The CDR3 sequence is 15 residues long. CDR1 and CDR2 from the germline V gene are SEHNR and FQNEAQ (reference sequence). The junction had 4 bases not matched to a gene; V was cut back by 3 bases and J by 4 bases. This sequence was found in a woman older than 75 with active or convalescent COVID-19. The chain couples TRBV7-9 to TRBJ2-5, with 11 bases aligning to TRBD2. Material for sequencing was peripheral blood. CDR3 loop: CASSLSGTSGETQYF. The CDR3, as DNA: TGTGCCAGCAGCTTGTCCGGGACTAGCGGAGAGACCCAGTACTTC.